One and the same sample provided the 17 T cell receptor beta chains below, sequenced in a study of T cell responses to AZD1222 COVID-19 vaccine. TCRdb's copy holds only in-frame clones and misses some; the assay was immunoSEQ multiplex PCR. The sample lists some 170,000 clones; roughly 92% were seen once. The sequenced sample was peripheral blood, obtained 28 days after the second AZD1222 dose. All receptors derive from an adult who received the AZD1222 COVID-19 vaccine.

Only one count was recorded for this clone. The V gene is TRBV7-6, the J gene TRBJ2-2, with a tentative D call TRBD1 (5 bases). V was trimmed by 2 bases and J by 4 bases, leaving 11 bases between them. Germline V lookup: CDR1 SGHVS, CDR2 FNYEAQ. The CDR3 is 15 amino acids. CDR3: CASSLRGDGTGELFF. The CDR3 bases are TGTGCCAGCAGCTTAAGGGGTGACGGCACCGGGGAGCTGTTTTTT.

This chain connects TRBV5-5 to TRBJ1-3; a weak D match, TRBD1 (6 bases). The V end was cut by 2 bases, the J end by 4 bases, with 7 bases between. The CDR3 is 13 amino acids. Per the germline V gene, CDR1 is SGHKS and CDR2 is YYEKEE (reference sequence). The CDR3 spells CASSLDRGNTIYF. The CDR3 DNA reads TGTGCCAGCAGCTTAGACAGGGGAAACACCATATATTTT.

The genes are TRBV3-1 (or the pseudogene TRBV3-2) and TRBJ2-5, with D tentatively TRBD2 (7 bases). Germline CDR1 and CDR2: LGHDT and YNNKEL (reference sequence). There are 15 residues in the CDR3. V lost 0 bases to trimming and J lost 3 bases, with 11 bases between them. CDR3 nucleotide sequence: TGTGCCAGCAGCCAAGATGAAGGGGGGGAAGAGACCCAGTACTTC. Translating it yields CASSQDEGGEETQYF.

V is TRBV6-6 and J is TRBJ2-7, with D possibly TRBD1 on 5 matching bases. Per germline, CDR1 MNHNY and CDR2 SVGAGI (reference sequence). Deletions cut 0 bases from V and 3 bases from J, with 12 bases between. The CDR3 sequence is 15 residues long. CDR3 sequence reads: CASSYSEKGNYEQYF. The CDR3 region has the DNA TGTGCCAGCAGTTACTCGGAGAAGGGGAACTACGAGCAGTACTTC.

The CDR3 is CAWSVQVGPLFF. The DNA for the CDR3 is TGTGCCTGGAGTGTACAGGTCGGCCCACTGTTTTTT. The chain combines TRBV30 with TRBJ1-4; D perhaps matches TRBD1 (5 bases). Trimming left V 0 bases short and J 13 bases short, with 12 bases between. Germline V CDR1 and CDR2: GTSNPN, SVGIG (reference sequence). The CDR3 loop spans 12 amino acids.

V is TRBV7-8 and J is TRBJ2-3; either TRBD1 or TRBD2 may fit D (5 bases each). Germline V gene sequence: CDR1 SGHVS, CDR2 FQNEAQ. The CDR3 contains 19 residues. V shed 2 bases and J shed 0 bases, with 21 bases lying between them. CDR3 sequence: CASSLQGFSGTRSTDTQYF. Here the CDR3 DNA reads TGTGCCAGCAGCTTACAGGGTTTCTCCGGGACCCGGAGCACAGATACGCAGTATTTT.

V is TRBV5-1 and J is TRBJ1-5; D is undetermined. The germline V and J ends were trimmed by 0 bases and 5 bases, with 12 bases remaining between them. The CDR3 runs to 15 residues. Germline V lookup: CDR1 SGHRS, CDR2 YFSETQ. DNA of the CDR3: TGCGCCAGCAGCTTGGGGACGGGCGAGCATCAGCCCCAGCATTTT. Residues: CASSLGTGEHQPQHF.

The CDR3 nucleotides read TGTGCCAGTAGTAAGCAAGTAGAAGATACGCAGTATTTT. It specifies CASSKQVEDTQYF. This chain joins TRBV19 and TRBJ2-3; no definite D call. This CDR3 spans 13 amino acids. Germline V gene sequence: CDR1 LNHDA, CDR2 SQIVND (reference sequence). Trimming pared 4 bases from V and 5 bases from J, leaving 10 bases between.

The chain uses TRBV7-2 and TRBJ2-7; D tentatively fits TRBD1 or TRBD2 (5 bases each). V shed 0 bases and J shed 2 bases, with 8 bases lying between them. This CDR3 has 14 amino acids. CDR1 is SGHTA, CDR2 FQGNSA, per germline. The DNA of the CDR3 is TGTGCCAGCAGCTTAGCGGGACGCACCTACGAGCAGTACTTC. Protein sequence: CASSLAGRTYEQYF.

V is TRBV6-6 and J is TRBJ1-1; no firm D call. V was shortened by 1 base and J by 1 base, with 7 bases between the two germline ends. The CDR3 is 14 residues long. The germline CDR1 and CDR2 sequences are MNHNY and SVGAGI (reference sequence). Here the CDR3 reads CASSYFSGNTEAFF. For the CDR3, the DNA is TGTGCCAGCAGTTACTTTTCAGGGAACACTGAAGCTTTCTTT.

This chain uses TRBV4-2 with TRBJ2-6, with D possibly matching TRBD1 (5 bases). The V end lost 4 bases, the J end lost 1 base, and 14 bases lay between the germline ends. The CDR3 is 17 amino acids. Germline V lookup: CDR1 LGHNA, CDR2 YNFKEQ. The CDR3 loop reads CASSPHQGPSGANVLTF. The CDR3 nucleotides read TGTGCCAGCAGCCCTCATCAGGGCCCGTCTGGGGCCAACGTCCTGACTTTC.

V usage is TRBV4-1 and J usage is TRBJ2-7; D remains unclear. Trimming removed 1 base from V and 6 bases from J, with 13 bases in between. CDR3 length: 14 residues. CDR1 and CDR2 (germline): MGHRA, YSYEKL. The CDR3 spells CASSQGRYAGEQYF. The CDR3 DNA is TGCGCCAGCAGCCAAGGCCGGTACGCCGGCGAGCAGTACTTC.

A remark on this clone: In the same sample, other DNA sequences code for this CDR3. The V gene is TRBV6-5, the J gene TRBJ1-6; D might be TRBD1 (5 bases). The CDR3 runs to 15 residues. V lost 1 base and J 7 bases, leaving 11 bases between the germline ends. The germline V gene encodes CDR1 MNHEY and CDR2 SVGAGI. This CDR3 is CASSYYGTVNSPLHF. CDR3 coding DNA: TGTGCCAGCAGTTACTACGGGACGGTGAATTCACCCCTCCACTTT.

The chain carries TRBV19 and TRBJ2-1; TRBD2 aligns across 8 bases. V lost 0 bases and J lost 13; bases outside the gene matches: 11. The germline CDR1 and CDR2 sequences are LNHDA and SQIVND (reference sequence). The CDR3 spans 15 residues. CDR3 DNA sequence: TGTGCCAGTAGTATAGATAGGAGAGCACTAGCGGAACAGTTCTTC. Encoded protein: CASSIDRRALAEQFF.

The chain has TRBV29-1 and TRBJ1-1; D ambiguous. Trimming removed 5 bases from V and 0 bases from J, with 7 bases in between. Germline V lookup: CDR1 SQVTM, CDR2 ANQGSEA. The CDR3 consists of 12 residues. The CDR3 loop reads CSVPALNTEAFF. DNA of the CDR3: TGCAGCGTTCCAGCTTTGAACACTGAAGCTTTCTTT.

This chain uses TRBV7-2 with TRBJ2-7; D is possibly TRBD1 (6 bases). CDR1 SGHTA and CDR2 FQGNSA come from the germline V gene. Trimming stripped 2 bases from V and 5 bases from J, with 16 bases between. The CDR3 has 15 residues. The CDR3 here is CASSLSLRDNHEQYF. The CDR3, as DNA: TGTGCCAGCAGCTTAAGTTTGAGGGACAACCACGAGCAGTACTTC. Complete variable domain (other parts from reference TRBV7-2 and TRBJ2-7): GAGVSQSPSNKVTEKGKDVELRCDPISGHTALYWYRQSLGQGLEFLIYFQGNSAPDKSGLPSDRFSAERTGGSVSTLTIQRTQQEDSAVYLCASSLSLRDNHEQYFGPGTRLTVT.

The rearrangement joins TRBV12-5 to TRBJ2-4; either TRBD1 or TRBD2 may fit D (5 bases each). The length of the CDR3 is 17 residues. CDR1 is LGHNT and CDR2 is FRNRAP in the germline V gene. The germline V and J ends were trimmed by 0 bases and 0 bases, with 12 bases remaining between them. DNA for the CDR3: TGTGCTAGTGGTTTGGTTCCGGGACCCTTAGCCAAAAACATTCAGTACTTC. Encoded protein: CASGLVPGPLAKNIQYF.